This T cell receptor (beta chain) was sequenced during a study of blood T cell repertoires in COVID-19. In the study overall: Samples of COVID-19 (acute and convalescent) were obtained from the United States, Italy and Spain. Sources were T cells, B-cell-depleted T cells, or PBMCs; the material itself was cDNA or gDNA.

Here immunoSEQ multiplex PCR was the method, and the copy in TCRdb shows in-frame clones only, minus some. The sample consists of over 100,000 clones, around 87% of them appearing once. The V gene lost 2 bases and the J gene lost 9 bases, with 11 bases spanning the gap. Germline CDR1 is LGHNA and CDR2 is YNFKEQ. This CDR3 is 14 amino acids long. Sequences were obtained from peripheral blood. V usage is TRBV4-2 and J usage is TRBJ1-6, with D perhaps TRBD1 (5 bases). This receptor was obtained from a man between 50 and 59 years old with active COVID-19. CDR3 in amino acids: CASSQSREGSPLHF. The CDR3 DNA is TGTGCCAGCAGCCAAAGCAGGGAAGGTTCACCCCTCCACTTT.